This is a list of T cell receptor beta chains from one sample in a study of cytomegalovirus exposure and HLA in healthy donors. Data came from immunoSEQ multiplex PCR; TCRdb stores just in-frame clones and leaves some out. Among 100,000 to 150,000 clones listed, 70% to 75% were seen once. The sample taken for sequencing was PBMCs. The receptor source for this set is a woman aged 40 to 55 in good health and CMV-seropositive. CDR3s include the opening cysteine and the closing phenylalanine or tryptophan. The D gene is left open where the match is weak. Size tells how often a clone was seen (once, few, many) or the class of an expanded clone, and some rows leave it out.

J | V | D | length | size | CDR3 | DNA
TRBJ2-3 | TRBV25-1 | - | 11 | - | CASSAKDTQYF | TGTGCCAGCAGTGCCAAAGATACGCAGTATTTT
TRBJ2-5 | TRBV5-1 | TRBD2 | 15 | - | CASSLDPSGGGTQYF | TGCGCCAGCAGCTTGGACCCTAGCGGGGGCGGGACCCAGTACTTC
TRBJ2-3 | TRBV6-6 | TRBD1 | 13 | - | CASSDRGSDTQYF | TGTGCCAGCAGCGACAGGGGGTCAGATACGCAGTATTTT
TRBJ2-5 | TRBV19 | TRBD1 | 14 | few | CASRETGGRETQYF | TGTGCCAGTAGGGAGACAGGGGGTCGAGAGACCCAGTACTTC
TRBJ2-2 | TRBV7-8 | TRBD2 | 19 | - | CASSLAERGAVRDTGELFF | TGTGCCAGCAGCTTAGCGGAGCGGGGGGCCGTGCGTGACACCGGGGAGCTGTTTTTT
TRBJ1-5 | TRBV28 | - | 12 | - | CASQTVNQPQHF | TGTGCCAGCCAAACAGTCAATCAGCCCCAGCATTTT
TRBJ2-2 | TRBV21-1 | - | 21 | - | CASSNPFSLYETGGVGGELFF | TGTGCCAGCAGCAATCCCTTTTCCCTATACGAGACAGGGGGCGTAGGCGGGGAGCTGTTTTTT
TRBJ2-2 | TRBV30 | - | 14 | few | CAWTKPGVPGELFF | TGTGCCTGGACGAAACCGGGGGTTCCCGGGGAGCTGTTTTTT
TRBJ2-2 | TRBV9 | TRBD1 | 18 | - | CASSVPPSTGPYTGELFF | TGTGCCAGCAGCGTACCCCCTTCGACAGGGCCTTACACCGGGGAGCTGTTTTTT
TRBJ1-2 | TRBV28 | - | 11 | - | CASSLGQGHTF | TGTGCCAGCAGTTTAGGGCAGGGGCACACCTTC
TRBJ2-5 | TRBV14 | TRBD2 | 15 | - | CASSQGTSGRETQYF | TGTGCCAGCAGCCAAGGGACTAGCGGGAGAGAGACCCAGTACTTC
TRBJ1-1 | TRBV28 | - | 12 | - | CASRPQRGEAFF | TGTGCCAGCAGACCTCAAAGAGGGGAAGCTTTCTTT
TRBJ2-5 | TRBV10-3 | - | 13 | - | CAISERGQETQYF | TGTGCCATCAGTGAGAGGGGGCAAGAGACCCAGTACTTC
TRBJ1-1 | TRBV7-2 | TRBD1 | 15 | - | CASSSSTGGRTEAFF | TGTGCCAGCAGCTCCTCGACAGGGGGTAGGACTGAAGCTTTCTTT
TRBJ2-5 | TRBV6-1 | TRBD2 | 15 | - | CASRGLAGDGETQYF | TGTGCCAGCAGGGGACTAGCGGGAGATGGGGAGACCCAGTACTTC
TRBJ2-7 | TRBV5-4 | - | 13 | few | CASSLHSSYEQYF | TGTGCCAGCAGCTTGCATAGCTCCTACGAGCAGTACTTC
TRBJ2-1 | TRBV28 | TRBD2 | 16 | - | CASSSGGVTGYNEQFF | TGTGCCAGCAGTTCTGGGGGGGTCACAGGATACAATGAGCAGTTCTTC
TRBJ2-1 | TRBV5-6 | - | 12 | - | CASSLLVDEQFF | TGTGCCAGCAGCTTACTAGTCGATGAGCAGTTCTTC
TRBJ1-5 | TRBV21-1 | - | 16 | once | CASSSQTEGYNQPQHF | TGTGCCAGCAGCAGTCAGACAGAAGGCTACAATCAGCCCCAGCATTTT
TRBJ2-7 | TRBV28 | TRBD2 | 13 | - | CASSSSGGNEQYF | TGTGCCAGCAGCTCATCGGGAGGGAACGAGCAGTACTTC
TRBJ1-4 | TRBV27 | - | 14 | - | CASSLRRVTEKLFF | TGTGCCAGCAGTTTACGGAGAGTCACTGAAAAACTGTTTTTT
TRBJ2-2 | TRBV7-8 | TRBD1 | 14 | once | CASSQQGRTGELFF | TGTGCCAGCAGCCAACAGGGGCGCACCGGGGAGCTGTTTTTT
TRBJ1-6 | TRBV30 | - | 13 | - | CAWSGRYNSPLHF | TGTGCCTGGAGTGGCCGGTATAATTCACCCCTCCACTTT
TRBJ2-5 | TRBV7-2 | TRBD1 | 16 | - | CASSLAGDRGGETQYF | TGTGCCAGCAGCTTAGCCGGGGACAGGGGCGGGGAGACCCAGTACTTC
TRBJ2-5 | TRBV13 | - | 17 | - | CASSLKLGTGLQETQYF | TGTGCCAGCAGCTTAAAGTTGGGTACAGGGCTCCAAGAGACCCAGTACTTC
TRBJ1-1 | TRBV9 | - | 11 | once | CASGRNTEAFF | TGTGCCAGCGGTAGGAACACTGAAGCTTTCTTT
TRBJ2-6 | TRBV7-9 | TRBD1 | 18 | - | CASSLTDRGFSGANVLTF | TGTGCCAGCAGCTTAACGGACAGGGGGTTCTCTGGGGCCAACGTCCTGACTTTC
TRBJ2-7 | TRBV5-1 | - | 13 | - | CASSLVSSYEQYF | TGCGCCAGCAGCTTGGTGAGCTCCTACGAGCAGTACTTC
TRBJ1-1 | TRBV28 | - | 13 | - | CASSFTERTEAFF | TGTGCCAGCAGTTTCACGGAGCGGACTGAAGCTTTCTTT
TRBJ2-2 | TRBV30 | TRBD2 | 15 | - | CAWRAGGAPEGELFF | TGTGCCTGGCGTGCCGGGGGGGCCCCAGAGGGGGAGCTGTTTTTT
TRBJ2-2 | TRBV5-4 | - | 15 | - | CASSASVLNTGELFF | TGTGCCAGCAGCGCCAGCGTCCTCAACACCGGGGAGCTGTTTTTT
TRBJ2-5 | TRBV5-4 | TRBD1 | 16 | - | CASSFTTGGGRETQYF | TGTGCCAGCAGTTTTACAACAGGGGGCGGACGAGAGACCCAGTACTTC
TRBJ2-2 | TRBV29-1 | - | 12 | few | CSVAWPDGELFF | TGCAGCGTTGCGTGGCCCGACGGGGAGCTGTTTTTT
TRBJ2-7 | TRBV7-2 | - | 12 | once | CASSRTDYEQYF | TGTGCCAGCAGCCGGACAGACTACGAGCAGTACTTC